This T cell receptor (beta chain) derives from a study of T cell repertoires in cytomegalovirus infection. Background on the study: The authors used CMV epitopes that were HLA-C-restricted (recently identified) and HLA-B-restricted (well studied). Signatures in public TCR beta sequences pointed to both CMV infection and matching HLA type. Overall study findings and caveats: The ex vivo response was dominated by HLA-C-restricted CMV-specific TCR beta clonotypes. Cumulative frequency (of public TCR beta family members) identified carriers of CMV plus the relevant HLA.

TCRdb used MiXCR to reprocess the reads, holding one entry per CDR3 protein. This sample carries about 890,000 distinct CDR3 sequences, approximately 33% of them seen once, and the ten largest clones take 13%. V was shortened by 5 bases and J by 5 bases, with 9 bases between the two germline ends. The germline V gene encodes CDR1 LNHDA and CDR2 SQIVND (reference sequence). The CDR3 is 12 residues long. As concerns this clonotype: Its antigen is not known.

Specimen: cultured CD8+ T cells from PBMCs, collected from culture after CMV antigen stimulation. The genes are TRBV19 and TRBJ2-5; D remains ambiguous. The source is a human donor in good health (CMV status not recorded). Some clones in this sample may be carry-over from other donors' samples. The CDR3 coding sequence is TGTGCCAGTAGTCGGCTGGCGGAGACCCAGTACTTC. It specifies CASSRLAETQYF.